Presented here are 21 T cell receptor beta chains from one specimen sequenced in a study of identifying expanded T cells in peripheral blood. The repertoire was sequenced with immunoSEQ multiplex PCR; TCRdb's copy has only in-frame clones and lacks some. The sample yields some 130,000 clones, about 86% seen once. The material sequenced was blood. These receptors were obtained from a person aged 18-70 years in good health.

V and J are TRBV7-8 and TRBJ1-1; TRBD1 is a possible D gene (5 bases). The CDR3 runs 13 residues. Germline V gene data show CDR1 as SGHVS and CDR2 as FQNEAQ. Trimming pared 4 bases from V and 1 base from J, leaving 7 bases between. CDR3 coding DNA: TGTGCCAGCAGCTGGGGGAGGAACACTGAAGCTTTCTTT. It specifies CASSWGRNTEAFF. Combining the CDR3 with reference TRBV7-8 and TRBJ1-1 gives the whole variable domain GAGVSQSPRYKVAKRGQDVALRCDPISGHVSLFWYQQALGQGPEFLTYFQNEAQLDKSGLPSDRFFAERPEGSVSTLKIQRTQQEDSAVYLCASSWGRNTEAFFGQGTRLTVV.

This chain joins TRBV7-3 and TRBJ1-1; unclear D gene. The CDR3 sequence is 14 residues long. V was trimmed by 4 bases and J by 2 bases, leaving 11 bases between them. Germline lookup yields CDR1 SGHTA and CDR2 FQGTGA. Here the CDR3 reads CASSSGQTNTEAFF. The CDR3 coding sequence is TGTGCCAGCAGCTCGGGCCAGACAAACACTGAAGCTTTCTTT.

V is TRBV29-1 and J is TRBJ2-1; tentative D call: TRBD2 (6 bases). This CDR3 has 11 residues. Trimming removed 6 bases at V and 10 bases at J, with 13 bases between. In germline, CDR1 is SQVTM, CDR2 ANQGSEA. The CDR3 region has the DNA TGCAGCGTAACTAGTGGAGGGGAGCAGTTCTTC. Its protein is CSVTSGGEQFF.

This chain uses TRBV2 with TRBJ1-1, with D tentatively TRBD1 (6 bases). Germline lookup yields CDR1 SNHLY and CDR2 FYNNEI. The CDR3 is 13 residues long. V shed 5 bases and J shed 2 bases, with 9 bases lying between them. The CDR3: CASSKDRNTEAFF. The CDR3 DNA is TGTGCCAGCAGTAAGGACAGAAACACTGAAGCTTTCTTT.

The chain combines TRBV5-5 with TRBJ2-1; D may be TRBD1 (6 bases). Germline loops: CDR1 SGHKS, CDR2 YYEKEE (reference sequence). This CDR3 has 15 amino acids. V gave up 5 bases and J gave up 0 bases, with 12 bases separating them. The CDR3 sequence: CASRRVGGSYNEQFF. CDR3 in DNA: TGTGCCAGCAGACGGGTAGGGGGCTCCTACAATGAGCAGTTCTTC.

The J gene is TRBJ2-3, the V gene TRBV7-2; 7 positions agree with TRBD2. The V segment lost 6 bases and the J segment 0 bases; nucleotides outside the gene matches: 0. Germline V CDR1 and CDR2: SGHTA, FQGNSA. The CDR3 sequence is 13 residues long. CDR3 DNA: TGTGCCAGCAGAGCGGGAAGCACAGATACGCAGTATTTT. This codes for CASRAGSTDTQYF. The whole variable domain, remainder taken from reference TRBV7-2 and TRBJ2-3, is GAGVSQSPSNKVTEKGKDVELRCDPISGHTALYWYRQSLGQGLEFLIYFQGNSAPDKSGLPSDRFSAERTGGSVSTLTIQRTQQEDSAVYLCASRAGSTDTQYFGPGTRLTVL.

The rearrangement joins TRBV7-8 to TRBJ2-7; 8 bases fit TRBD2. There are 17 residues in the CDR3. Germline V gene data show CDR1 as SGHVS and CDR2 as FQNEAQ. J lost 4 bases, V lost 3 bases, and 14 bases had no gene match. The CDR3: CASSFTSGSGSKYEQYF. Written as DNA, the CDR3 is TGTGCCAGCAGCTTCACATCGGGGAGCGGGAGTAAGTACGAGCAGTACTTC.

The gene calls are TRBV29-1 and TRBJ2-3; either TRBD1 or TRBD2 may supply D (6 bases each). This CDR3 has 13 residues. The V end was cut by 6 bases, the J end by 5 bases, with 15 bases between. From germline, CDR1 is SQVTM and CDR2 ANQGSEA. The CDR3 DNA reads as TGCAGCGTCCTTAGCGGAGGGGGAGATACGCAGTATTTT. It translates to CSVLSGGGDTQYF.

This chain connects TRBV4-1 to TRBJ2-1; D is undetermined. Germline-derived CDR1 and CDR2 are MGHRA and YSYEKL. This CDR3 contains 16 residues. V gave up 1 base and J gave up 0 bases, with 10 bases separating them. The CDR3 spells CASSQVNLVSYNEQFF. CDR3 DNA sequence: TGCGCCAGCAGCCAAGTAAACCTCGTCTCCTACAATGAGCAGTTCTTC.

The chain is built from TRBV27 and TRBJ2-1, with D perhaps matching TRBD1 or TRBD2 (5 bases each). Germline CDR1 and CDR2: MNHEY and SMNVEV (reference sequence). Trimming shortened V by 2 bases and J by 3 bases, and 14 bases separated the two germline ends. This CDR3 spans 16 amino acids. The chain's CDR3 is CASSLRDPRVYNEQFF. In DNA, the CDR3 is TGTGCCAGCAGTTTAAGGGACCCTAGGGTCTACAATGAGCAGTTCTTC.

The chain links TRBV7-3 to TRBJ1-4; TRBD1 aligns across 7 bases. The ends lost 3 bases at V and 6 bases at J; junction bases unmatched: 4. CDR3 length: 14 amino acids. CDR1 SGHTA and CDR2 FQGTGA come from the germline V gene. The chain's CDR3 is CASSLRGRDEKLFF. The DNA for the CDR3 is TGTGCCAGCAGCTTGAGGGGGCGGGATGAAAAACTGTTTTTT. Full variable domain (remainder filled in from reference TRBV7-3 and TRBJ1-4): GAGVSQTPSNKVTEKGKYVELRCDPISGHTALYWYRQSLGQGPEFLIYFQGTGAADDSGLPNDRFFAVRPEGSVSTLKIQRTERGDSAVYLCASSLRGRDEKLFFGSGTQLSVL.

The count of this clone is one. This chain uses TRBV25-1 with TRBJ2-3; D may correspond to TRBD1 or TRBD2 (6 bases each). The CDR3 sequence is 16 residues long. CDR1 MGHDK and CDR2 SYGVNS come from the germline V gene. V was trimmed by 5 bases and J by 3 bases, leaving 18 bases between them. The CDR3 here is CASSRESGAETDTQYF. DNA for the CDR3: TGTGCCAGCAGTCGAGAGTCGGGGGCAGAGACAGATACGCAGTATTTT. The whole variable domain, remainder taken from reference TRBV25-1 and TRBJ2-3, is EADIYQTPRYLVIGTGKKITLECSQTMGHDKMYWYQQDPGMELHLIHYSYGVNSTEKGDLSSESTVSRIRTEHFPLTLESARPSHTSQYLCASSRESGAETDTQYFGPGTRLTVL.

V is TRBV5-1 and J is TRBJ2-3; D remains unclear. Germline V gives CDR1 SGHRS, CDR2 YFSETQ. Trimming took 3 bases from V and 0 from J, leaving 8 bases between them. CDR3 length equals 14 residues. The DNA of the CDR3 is TGCGCCAGCAGCTCGACTGCTAGCACAGATACGCAGTATTTT. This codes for CASSSTASTDTQYF.

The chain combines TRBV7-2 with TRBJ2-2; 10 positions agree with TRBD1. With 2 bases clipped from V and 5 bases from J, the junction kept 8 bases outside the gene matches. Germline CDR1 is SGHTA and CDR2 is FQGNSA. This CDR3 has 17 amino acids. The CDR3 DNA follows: TGTGCCAGCAGCTTACTTGACAGGGGGCATCGAACCGGGGAGCTGTTTTTT. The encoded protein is CASSLLDRGHRTGELFF.

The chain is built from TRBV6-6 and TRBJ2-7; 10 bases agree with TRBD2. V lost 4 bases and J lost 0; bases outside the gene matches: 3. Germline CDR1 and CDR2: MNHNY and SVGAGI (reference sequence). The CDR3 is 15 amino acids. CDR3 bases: TGTGCCAGCAGTTCCGGGACTAGCGACTCCTACGAGCAGTACTTC. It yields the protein CASSSGTSDSYEQYF.

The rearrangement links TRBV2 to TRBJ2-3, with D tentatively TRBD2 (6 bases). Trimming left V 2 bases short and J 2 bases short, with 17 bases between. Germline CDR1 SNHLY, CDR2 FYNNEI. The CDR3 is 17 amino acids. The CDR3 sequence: CASSERLRGSFTDTQYF. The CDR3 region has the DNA TGTGCCAGCAGTGAACGGCTTCGGGGGTCCTTCACAGATACGCAGTATTTT.

The CDR3 loop reads CASSFVSSGNTIYF. The DNA of the CDR3 is TGTGCCAGCAGCTTTGTCTCTTCCGGAAACACCATATATTTT. The J gene is TRBJ1-3, the V gene TRBV7-2; D unclear. The V gene's germline CDR1 is SGHTA and CDR2 FQGNSA. This CDR3 spans 14 amino acids. V dropped 3 bases and J dropped 4 bases, with 10 bases sitting between them.

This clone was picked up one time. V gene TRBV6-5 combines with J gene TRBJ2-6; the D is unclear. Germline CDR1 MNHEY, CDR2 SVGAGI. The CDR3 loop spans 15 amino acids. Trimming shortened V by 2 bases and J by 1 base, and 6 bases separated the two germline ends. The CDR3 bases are TGTGCCAGCAGTTACCGACAATCTGGGGCCAACGTCCTGACTTTC. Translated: CASSYRQSGANVLTF.

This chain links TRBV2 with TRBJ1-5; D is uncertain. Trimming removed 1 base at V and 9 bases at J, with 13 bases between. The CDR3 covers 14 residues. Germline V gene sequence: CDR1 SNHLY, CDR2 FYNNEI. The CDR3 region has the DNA TGTGCCAGCAGTGAAGAGGGTAGGTCGATGCCCCAGCATTTT. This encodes CASSEEGRSMPQHF.

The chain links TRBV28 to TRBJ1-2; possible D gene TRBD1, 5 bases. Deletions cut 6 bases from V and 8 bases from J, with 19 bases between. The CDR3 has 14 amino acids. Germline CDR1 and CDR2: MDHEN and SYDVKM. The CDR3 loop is CASSLQDRDGGYTF. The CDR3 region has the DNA TGTGCCAGCAGCCTACAGGATCGGGACGGGGGCTACACCTTC.

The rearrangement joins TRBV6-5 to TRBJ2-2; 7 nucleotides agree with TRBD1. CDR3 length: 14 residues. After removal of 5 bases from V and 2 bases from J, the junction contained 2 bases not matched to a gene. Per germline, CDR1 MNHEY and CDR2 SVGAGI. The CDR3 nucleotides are TGTGCCAGCAGTCGGGACAGAAACACCGGGGAGCTGTTTTTT. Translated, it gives CASSRDRNTGELFF.